This T cell receptor (beta chain) was found in a study of CD8 T cells in Susac syndrome. Study-level results: Total CD8+ and CD8+ TEMRA repertoires contained sixteen and five Susac-specific public clones, respectively.

Random hexamers primed reverse transcription of roughly 0.5 to 1 ug RNA. Amplification of TCR beta CDR3 was carried out by immunoSEQ multiplex PCR, which covered 54 Vbeta and 13 Jbeta segments. TCRdb re-analysed the immunoSEQ multiplex PCR reads in MiXCR, keeping a single row per CDR3 protein. Of roughly 52,000 distinct CDR3 sequences listed, around 93% are singletons. Susac syndrome patients met recently defined diagnostic criteria for definite or probable disease. About this clonotype itself: What it recognizes is unknown.

The germline V gene encodes CDR1 DFQATT and CDR2 SNEGSKA (reference sequence). Trimming took off 0 bases at V and 0 bases at J, with 9 bases between the two ends. This CDR3 is built from 15 residues. Specimen: CD8+ T cells from PBMCs. The V call is TRBV20-1, the J call TRBJ2-1; D unresolved. The receptor was derived from a human donor with Susac syndrome. CDR3 residues: CSARDWLSSYNEQFF. The CDR3 DNA is TGCAGTGCTAGAGATTGGCTTAGCTCCTACAATGAGCAGTTCTTC.